The rows below give T cell receptor beta chains drawn from one sample of a study of cytomegalovirus exposure and HLA in healthy donors. TCRdb's copy holds only in-frame clones and misses some; the assay was immunoSEQ multiplex PCR. This sample has 150,000 or so clones; over 60% occur once, and the top ten carry about 13%. Sequencing was performed on PBMCs. The receptors stem from a man aged 35-49 years in good health and CMV-seropositive. The CDR3 runs from the conserved cysteine through the conserved F or W. Fields, in order: V gene, D gene, J gene, clone size, CDR3 protein, CDR3 DNA. D genes are given only for firm matches. Not every row has a clone size; where given, it reads once, few, many or a size class.

>TRBV5-4|TRBD2|TRBJ2-1|.
CASSTGTSVGDEQFF
TGTGCCAGCAGTACCGGGACTAGCGTGGGGGATGAGCAGTTCTTC
>TRBV11-1|TRBD2|TRBJ2-5|.
CASSLWTSGSIGTQYF
TGTGCCAGCAGCCTCTGGACTAGCGGGAGCATTGGGACCCAGTACTTC
>TRBV21-1|.|TRBJ1-2|.
CASSKAPGTGGNGYTF
TGTGCCAGCAGCAAAGCACCGGGGACAGGGGGCAATGGCTACACCTTC
>TRBV7-2|.|TRBJ1-2|.
CASSLAYAPGPGGYTF
TGTGCCAGCAGCTTAGCGTACGCCCCAGGCCCCGGTGGCTACACCTTC
>TRBV5-4|.|TRBJ1-1|few
CASSLGTQGVRF
TGTGCCAGCAGCTTGGGTACACAGGGAGTCCGTTTT
>TRBV7-8|TRBD1|TRBJ2-7|.
CASRYSRDSEQYF
TGTGCCAGCAGGTATAGCCGGGACAGCGAGCAGTACTTC
>TRBV6-5|.|TRBJ2-7|.
CASSASGLGGEQYF
TGTGCCAGCAGTGCGTCGGGGTTGGGGGGCGAGCAGTACTTC
>TRBV19|TRBD2|TRBJ2-1|.
CASSIEVLAGGAFNEQFF
TGTGCCAGTAGTATTGAGGTACTAGCGGGGGGCGCCTTCAATGAGCAGTTCTTC
>TRBV19|.|TRBJ1-4|.
CANTREVGEKLFF
TGTGCCAACACCAGAGAGGTCGGTGAAAAACTGTTTTTT
>TRBV7-3|.|TRBJ2-2|.
CASSLSSTGELFF
TGTGCCAGCAGCTTATCATCAACCGGGGAGCTGTTTTTT
>TRBV9|TRBD2|TRBJ2-7|.
CASSVGGLAGAYEQYF
TGTGCCAGCAGCGTGGGGGGACTAGCGGGGGCCTACGAGCAGTACTTC
>TRBV27|.|TRBJ1-2|.
CASSRGQGNYGYTF
TGTGCCAGCAGTCGGGGCCAGGGGAACTATGGCTACACCTTC
>TRBV5-1|.|TRBJ2-2|.
CASSLIAASGELFF
TGCGCCAGCAGCTTAATAGCGGCTTCCGGGGAGCTGTTTTTT
>TRBV2|TRBD2|TRBJ2-1|.
CASSRTSGTYNEQFF
TGTGCCAGCAGCCGGACTAGCGGGACCTACAATGAGCAGTTCTTC
>TRBV7-9|.|TRBJ2-7|.
CASSLARTFYEQYF
TGTGCCAGCAGCTTAGCAAGGACTTTCTACGAGCAGTACTTC